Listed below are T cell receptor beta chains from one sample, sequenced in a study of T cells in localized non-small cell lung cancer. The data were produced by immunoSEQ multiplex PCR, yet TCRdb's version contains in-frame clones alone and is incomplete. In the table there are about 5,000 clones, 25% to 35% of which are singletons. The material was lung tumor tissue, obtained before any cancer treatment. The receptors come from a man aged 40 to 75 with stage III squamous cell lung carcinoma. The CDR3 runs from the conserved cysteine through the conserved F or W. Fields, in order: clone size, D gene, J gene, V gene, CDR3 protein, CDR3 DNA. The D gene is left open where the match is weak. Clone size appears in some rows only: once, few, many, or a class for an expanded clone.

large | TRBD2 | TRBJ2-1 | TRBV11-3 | CASSLSGTSKNEQFF | TGTGCCAGCAGCCTCTCCGGGACTAGCAAGAATGAGCAGTTCTTC
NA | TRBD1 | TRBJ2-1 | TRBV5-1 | CASSLGTGVDEQFF | TGCGCCAGCAGCTTAGGGACAGGGGTCGATGAGCAGTTCTTC
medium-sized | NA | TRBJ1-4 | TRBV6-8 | CASREDGYEKLFF | TGTGCCAGCAGGGAGGACGGTTACGAAAAACTGTTTTTT
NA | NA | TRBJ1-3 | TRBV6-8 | CASRPGARNTIYF | TGTGCCAGCAGGCCCGGGGCCAGAAACACCATATATTTT
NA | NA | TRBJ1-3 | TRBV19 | CASWGKTGNTIYF | TGTGCCAGTTGGGGGAAAACTGGAAACACCATATATTTT
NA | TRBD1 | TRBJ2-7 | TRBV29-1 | CSVPPGGDRGLFEQYF | TGCAGCGTCCCTCCCGGGGGGGACAGGGGGTTATTCGAGCAGTACTTC
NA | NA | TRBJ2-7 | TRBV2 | CASSEASGHEQYF | TGTGCCAGCAGTGAAGCTTCGGGCCACGAGCAGTACTTC
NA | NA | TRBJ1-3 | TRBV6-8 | CASRTPSGNTIYF | TGTGCCAGCAGAACCCCCTCTGGAAACACCATATATTTT
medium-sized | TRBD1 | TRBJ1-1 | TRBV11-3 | CASSWTGGRGTEAFF | TGTGCCAGCTCGTGGACAGGGGGCAGGGGGACTGAAGCTTTCTTT
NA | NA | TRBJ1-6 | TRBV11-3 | CASSPSGGKNSPLHF | TGTGCCAGCAGCCCTAGTGGGGGGAAGAATTCACCCCTCCACTTT
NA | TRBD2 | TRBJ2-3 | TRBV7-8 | CASSLTGGSTDTQYF | TGTGCCAGTAGCTTAACGGGGGGGAGCACAGATACGCAGTATTTT
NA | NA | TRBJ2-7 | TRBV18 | CASSPQRDEQYF | TGTGCCAGCTCACCACAACGGGACGAGCAGTACTTC
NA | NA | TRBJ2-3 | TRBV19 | CASRRRTDTQYF | TGTGCCAGTAGACGGAGAACAGATACGCAGTATTTT